Each of the 17 T cell receptor beta chains below was sequenced from the same sample in a study of CD8+CD57+ T cells in acquired aplastic anemia. The sequenced patients had an expansion of CD8+CD57+ cells seen by flow cytometry. TCR beta VDJ combinations and CDR3 sequences were profiled from genomic DNA. TCRdb re-derived calls from the reads in MiXCR, one entry per CDR3 protein. This table holds around 160,000 distinct CDR3 sequences, roughly 48% found once. The material sequenced was sorted CD4+, CD8+, or CD8+CD57+ T cells (not recorded which) from PBMCs. The receptors derive from a human donor with aplastic anemia.

V and J are TRBV7-3 and TRBJ1-6; D call uncertain. V lost 5 bases and J lost 15, with 17 bases in between. The length of the CDR3 is 13 residues. Germline V gene lookup returns CDR1 SGHTA and CDR2 FQGTGA. The CDR3: CASSESPGIILHF. The CDR3 DNA follows: TGTGCCAGCAGCGAATCCCCCGGGATTATCCTCCACTTT. Full variable domain (rest looked up from reference TRBV7-3 and TRBJ1-6): GAGVSQTPSNKVTEKGKYVELRCDPISGHTALYWYRQSLGQGPEFLIYFQGTGAADDSGLPNDRFFAVRPEGSVSTLKIQRTERGDSAVYLCASSESPGIILHFGNGTRLTVT.

This clonotype was seen at least ten times. The chain joins TRBV5-4 to TRBJ2-3; D possibly corresponds to TRBD2 (6 bases). Trimming removed 5 bases from V and 2 bases from J, with 12 bases in between. CDR1 is SGHNT and CDR2 is YYREEE in the germline V gene (reference sequence). The CDR3 covers 14 residues. DNA for the CDR3: TGTGCCAGCAGTTCCGGGACTTACACAGATACGCAGTATTTT. Translating gives CASSSGTYTDTQYF. The full variable domain, in which reference TRBV5-4 and TRBJ2-3 provide the parts outside the CDR3, is ETGVTQSPTHLIKTRGQQVTLRCSSQSGHNTVSWYQQALGQGPQFIFQYYREEENGRGNFPPRFSGLQFPNYSSELNVNALELDDSALYLCASSSGTYTDTQYFGPGTRLTVL.

Here the CDR3 reads CAWTVPTGIGGYGYTF. CDR3 DNA: TGTGCCTGGACCGTACCTACAGGGATAGGTGGCTATGGCTACACCTTC. The chain uses TRBV30 and TRBJ1-2; D is perhaps TRBD1 (6 bases). Germline CDR1 GTSNPN, CDR2 SVGIG (reference sequence). The V and J ends lost 4 bases and 4 bases respectively, with 22 bases between them. The CDR3 contains 16 residues. Together with reference TRBV30 and TRBJ1-2, the CDR3 gives the full variable domain: SQTIHQWPATLVQPVGSPLSLECTVEGTSNPNLYWYRQAAGRGLQLLFYSVGIGQISSEVPQNLSASRPQDRQFILSSKKLLLSDSGFYLCAWTVPTGIGGYGYTFGSGTRLTVV.

The chain carries TRBV20-1 and TRBJ2-2, with 10 nucleotides matching TRBD2. The CDR3 runs to 15 residues. Germline V gene data show CDR1 as DFQATT and CDR2 as SNEGSKA (reference sequence). V trimming: 4 bases; J trimming: 4 bases; junction bases outside the gene matches: 6. The CDR3 loop is CSAKVAGGATGELFF. The CDR3 DNA follows: TGCAGTGCTAAGGTAGCGGGAGGAGCCACCGGGGAGCTGTTTTTT.

The gene calls are TRBV30 and TRBJ1-3, with 8 bases fitting TRBD1. After removal of 1 base from V and 1 base from J, the junction contained 6 bases not matched to a gene. The CDR3 contains 16 residues. Germline V gene data show CDR1 as GTSNPN and CDR2 as SVGIG (reference sequence). CDR3 sequence: CAWSDGQGLSGNTIYF. The CDR3 DNA reads TGTGCCTGGAGTGACGGACAGGGATTGTCTGGAAACACCATATATTTT.

This chain connects TRBV12-3 or TRBV12-4 to TRBJ2-7; D is ambiguous. This CDR3 spans 14 amino acids. The V end was cut by 6 bases, the J end by 1 base, with 13 bases between. The DNA for the CDR3 is TGTGCCAGCAGCTTATGGGCGGAGTCCTACGAGCAGTACTTC. This encodes CASSLWAESYEQYF.

The chain joins TRBV29-1 to TRBJ2-1, with D tentatively TRBD1 (5 bases). Germline CDR1 SQVTM, CDR2 ANQGSEA. The CDR3 runs to 12 residues. V was clipped by 1 base and J by 5 bases, with 6 bases between them. The CDR3 spells CSVEARDNEQFF. The CDR3 nucleotides are TGCAGCGTTGAAGCCAGGGACAATGAGCAGTTCTTC.

This clonotype has ten or more counts. The chain has TRBV5-1 and TRBJ1-4; D is undetermined. Germline V gives CDR1 SGHRS, CDR2 YFSETQ. V shed 8 bases and J shed 3 bases, with 14 bases lying between them. The CDR3 covers 14 residues. In DNA form, the CDR3 reads TGCGCCAGTAGTGATGGCAGCCCTAATGAAAAACTGTTTTTT. This sequence encodes CASSDGSPNEKLFF. Complete variable domain (other parts from reference TRBV5-1 and TRBJ1-4): KAGVTQTPRYLIKTRGQQVTLSCSPISGHRSVSWYQQTPGQGLQFLFEYFSETQRNKGNFPGRFSGRQFSNSRSEMNVSTLELGDSALYLCASSDGSPNEKLFFGSGTQLSVL.

This clonotype was counted a few times. The V call is TRBV12-3 or TRBV12-4, the J call TRBJ2-3; 12 positions agree with TRBD2. This CDR3 is 17 amino acids long. V shed 5 bases, J shed 2 bases, and the junction held 8 bases outside the gene matches. In nucleotides, the CDR3 is TGTGCCAGCAGTCCAAGGACTAGCGGGACCGCCACAGATACGCAGTATTTT. Translation gives CASSPRTSGTATDTQYF.

V is TRBV20-1 and J is TRBJ2-1; maybe TRBD1 (5 bases). The CDR3 has 13 amino acids. V lost 5 bases to trimming and J lost 3 bases, with 11 bases between them. Per the germline V gene, CDR1 is DFQATT and CDR2 is SNEGSKA (reference sequence). The CDR3 region has the DNA TGCAGTGCTTTCAGGGCAGGCTACAATGAGCAGTTCTTC. This codes for CSAFRAGYNEQFF.

The rearrangement uses TRBV20-1 and TRBJ2-7, with TRBD2 matching over 9 bases. V trimming: 7 bases; J trimming: 1 base; junction bases outside the gene matches: 11. The CDR3 is 15 residues long. Germline values: CDR1 DFQATT, CDR2 SNEGSKA (reference sequence). CDR3 loop: CSGQWREGRSYEQYF. As DNA, the CDR3 is TGCAGTGGCCAGTGGCGGGAGGGCCGTTCCTACGAGCAGTACTTC.

The chain has TRBV7-2 and TRBJ2-7, with D uncertain. V was shortened by 5 bases and J by 0 bases, with 11 bases between the two germline ends. This CDR3 region has 14 residues. Germline CDR1 is SGHTA and CDR2 is FQGNSA. The CDR3 region is CASSIGDFSYEQYF. DNA of the CDR3: TGTGCCAGCAGCATAGGCGACTTCTCCTACGAGCAGTACTTC.

About this clonotype itself: The junction departs from germline at one end; a sequencing error may be responsible. The gene calls are TRBV5-1 and TRBJ2-1, with TRBD1 matching over 8 bases. The germline CDR1 and CDR2 sequences are SGHRS and YFSETQ. This CDR3 region has 16 residues. This CDR3 reads CASSLGGTGPYNEQSF. CDR3 coding DNA: TGCGCCAGCAGCTTGGGGGGGACAGGACCCTACAATGAGCAGTCCTTC.

This clonotype was detected ten times or more. The genes are TRBV12-3 or TRBV12-4 and TRBJ2-7; perhaps TRBD2 as D (5 bases). CDR3 length equals 13 residues. Between the trimmed V and J ends, which lost 4 bases and 4 bases, there was a span of 11 bases. The CDR3 nucleotides are TGTGCCAGCAGTTATTGGGAGTGGTACGAGCAGTACTTC. This gives the protein CASSYWEWYEQYF.

This clonotype was recorded at least ten times. This chain links TRBV12-3 or TRBV12-4 with TRBJ1-6, with D possibly being TRBD1 (6 bases). V was clipped by 7 bases and J by 7 bases, with 17 bases between them. This CDR3 comprises 15 residues. In nucleotides, the CDR3 is TGTGCCAGCACCATAGGGGGATCGGAGAATTCACCCCTCCACTTT. Translating gives CASTIGGSENSPLHF.

This clonotype was counted at least ten times. The chain uses TRBV19 and TRBJ1-1; TRBD1 might be the D (5 bases). Between the trimmed V and J ends, which lost 4 bases and 3 bases, there was a span of 12 bases. CDR3 length: 14 amino acids. CDR1 is LNHDA, CDR2 SQIVND, per germline (reference sequence). CDR3 protein: CASSKRGVDTEAFF. The CDR3 nucleotides read TGTGCCAGTAGTAAACGGGGGGTAGACACTGAAGCTTTCTTT.

This clonotype was seen ten or more times. The V and J genes are TRBV6-1 and TRBJ1-6, with D unclear. There are 17 residues in the CDR3. V lost 6 bases and J lost 9, with 24 bases in between. Germline lookup yields CDR1 MNHNS and CDR2 SASEGT. The CDR3 is CASSPRGMEVLGSPLHF. CDR3 sequence (DNA): TGTGCCAGCAGCCCAAGAGGGATGGAGGTCTTAGGTTCACCCCTCCACTTT.